This T cell receptor beta chain was sequenced in a study of cytomegalovirus exposure and HLA in healthy donors. The V gene lost 5 bases and the J gene lost 6 bases, with 19 bases spanning the gap. The CDR3 spans 15 residues. The germline CDR1 and CDR2 sequences are SEHNR and FQNEAQ (reference sequence). PCR employed 60 Vbeta and 13 Jbeta primers. Data came from immunoSEQ multiplex PCR; TCRdb stores just in-frame clones and leaves some out. The data hold about 25,000 clones, with just under 80% observed a single time. The chain carries TRBV7-9 and TRBJ1-2, with D perhaps matching TRBD1 (5 bases). This clonotype was obtained from a male donor in good health and CMV-seronegative. The source material was PBMCs. CDR3 in DNA: TGTGCCAGCAGCGATTCCCGCTGGGGGGTCGATGGCTACACCTTC. As protein: CASSDSRWGVDGYTF.